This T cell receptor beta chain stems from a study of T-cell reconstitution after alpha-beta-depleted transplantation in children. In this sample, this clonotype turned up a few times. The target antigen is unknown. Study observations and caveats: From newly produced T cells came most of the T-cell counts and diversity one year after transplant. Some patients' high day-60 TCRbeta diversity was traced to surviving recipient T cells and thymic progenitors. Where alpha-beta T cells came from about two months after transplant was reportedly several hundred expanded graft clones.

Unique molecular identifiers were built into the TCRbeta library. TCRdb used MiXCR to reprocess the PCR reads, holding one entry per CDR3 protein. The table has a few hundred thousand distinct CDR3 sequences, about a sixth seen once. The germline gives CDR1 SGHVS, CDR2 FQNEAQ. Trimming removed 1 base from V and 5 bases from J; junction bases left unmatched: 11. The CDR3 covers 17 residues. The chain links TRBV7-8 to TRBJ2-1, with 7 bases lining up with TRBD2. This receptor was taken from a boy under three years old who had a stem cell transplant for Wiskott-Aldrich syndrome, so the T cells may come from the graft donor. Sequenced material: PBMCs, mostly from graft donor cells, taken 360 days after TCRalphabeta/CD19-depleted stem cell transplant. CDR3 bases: TGTGCCAGCAGCTTAGTTGGGGGGGGGTTAAACAACAATGAGCAGTTCTTC. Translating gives CASSLVGGGLNNNEQFF.